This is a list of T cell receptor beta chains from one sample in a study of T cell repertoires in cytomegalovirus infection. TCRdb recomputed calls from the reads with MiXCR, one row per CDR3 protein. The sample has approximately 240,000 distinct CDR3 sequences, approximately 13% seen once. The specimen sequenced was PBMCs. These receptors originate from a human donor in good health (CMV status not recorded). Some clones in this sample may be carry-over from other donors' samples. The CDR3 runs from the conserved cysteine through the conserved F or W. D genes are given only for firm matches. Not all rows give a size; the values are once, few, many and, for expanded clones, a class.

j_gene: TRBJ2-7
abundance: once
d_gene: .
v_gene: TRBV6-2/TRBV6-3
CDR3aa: CARRQFYEQYF
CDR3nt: TGCGCCCGAAGGCAGTTCTACGAGCAGTACTTC

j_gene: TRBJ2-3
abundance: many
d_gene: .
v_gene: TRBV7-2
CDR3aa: CASSFSGGGTDTQYF
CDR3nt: TGTGCCAGCAGCTTTTCCGGGGGCGGCACAGATACGCAGTATTTT

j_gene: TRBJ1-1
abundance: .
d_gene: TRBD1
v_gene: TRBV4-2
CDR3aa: CASSRPQGQGWKEGTEAFF
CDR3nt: TGTGCCAGCAGCCGACCCCAGGGACAGGGGTGGAAGGAGGGCACTGAAGCTTTCTTT

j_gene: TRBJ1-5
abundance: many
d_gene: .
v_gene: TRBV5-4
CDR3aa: CASKIQGLNQPQHF
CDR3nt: TGTGCCAGCAAAATCCAGGGGCTCAATCAGCCCCAGCATTTT

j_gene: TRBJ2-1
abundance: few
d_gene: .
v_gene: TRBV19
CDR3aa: CASNWGGSSYNEQFF
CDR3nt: TGTGCCAGTAACTGGGGTGGGAGCTCCTACAATGAGCAGTTCTTC

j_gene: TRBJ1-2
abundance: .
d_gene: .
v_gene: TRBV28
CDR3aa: CGCKGYPNYGYTF
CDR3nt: TGTGGGTGTAAAGGTTATCCCAACTATGGCTACACCTTC

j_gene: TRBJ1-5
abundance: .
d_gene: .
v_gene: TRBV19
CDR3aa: CASSPNGTGTSNQPQHF
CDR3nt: TGTGCCAGTAGTCCTAACGGGACGGGCACTAGCAATCAGCCCCAGCATTTT

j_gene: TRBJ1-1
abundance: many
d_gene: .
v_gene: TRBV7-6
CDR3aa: CASSSADRYTEAFF
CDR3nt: TGTGCCAGCAGCTCAGCCGACAGGTACACTGAAGCTTTCTTT

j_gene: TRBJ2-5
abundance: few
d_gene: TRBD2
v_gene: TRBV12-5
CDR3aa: CASGPNRDYETQYF
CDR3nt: TGTGCTAGTGGCCCAAACCGGGACTACGAGACCCAGTACTTC

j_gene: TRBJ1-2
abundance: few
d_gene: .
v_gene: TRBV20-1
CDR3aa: CSAKTGRRDF
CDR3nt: TGCAGTGCTAAAACCGGGAGGCGGGACTTC

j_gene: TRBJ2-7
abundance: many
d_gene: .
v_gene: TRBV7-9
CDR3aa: CASSLFQGSKDEQYF
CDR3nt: TGTGCCAGCAGCTTATTCCAGGGAAGTAAGGACGAGCAGTACTTC

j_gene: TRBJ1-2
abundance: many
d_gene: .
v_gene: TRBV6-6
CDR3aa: CASSSDGYTF
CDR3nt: TGTGCCAGCAGTTCCGATGGCTACACCTTC

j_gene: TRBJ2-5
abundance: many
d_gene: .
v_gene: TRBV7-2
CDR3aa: CASSKYQETQYF
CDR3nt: TGTGCCAGCAGCAAGTACCAAGAGACCCAGTACTTC

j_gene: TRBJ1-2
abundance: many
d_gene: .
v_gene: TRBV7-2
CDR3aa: CASSSGPGGYGYTF
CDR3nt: TGTGCCAGCAGCTCGGGACCGGGGGGCTATGGCTACACCTTC

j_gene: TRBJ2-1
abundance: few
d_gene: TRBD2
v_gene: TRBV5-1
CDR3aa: CASSPGLAGRYYNEQFF
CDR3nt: TGCGCCAGCAGCCCCGGACTAGCGGGGAGATACTACAATGAGCAGTTCTTC

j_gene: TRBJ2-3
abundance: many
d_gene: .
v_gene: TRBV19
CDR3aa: CASSALGGDTQYF
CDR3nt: TGTGCCAGTAGTGCACTCGGGGGAGATACGCAGTATTTT

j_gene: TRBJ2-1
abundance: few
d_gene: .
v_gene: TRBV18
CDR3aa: CASSPGPTDNEQFF
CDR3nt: TGTGCCAGCTCACCTGGACCCACCGACAATGAGCAGTTCTTC

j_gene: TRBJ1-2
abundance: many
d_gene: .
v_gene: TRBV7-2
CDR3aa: CASSLEDSNYGYTF
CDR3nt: TGTGCCAGCAGCTTAGAAGACAGCAACTATGGCTACACCTTC

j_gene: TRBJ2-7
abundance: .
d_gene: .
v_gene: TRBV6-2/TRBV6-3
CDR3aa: CASNLIGIRGYEQYF
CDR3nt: TGTGCCAGCAACCTCATCGGAATCAGGGGTTACGAGCAGTACTTC

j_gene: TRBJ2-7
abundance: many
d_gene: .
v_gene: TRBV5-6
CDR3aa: CASSWGSDYEQYF
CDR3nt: TGTGCCAGCAGCTGGGGGAGCGACTACGAGCAGTACTTC

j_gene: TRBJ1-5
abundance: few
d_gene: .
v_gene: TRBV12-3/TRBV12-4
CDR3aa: CASSPLGQVIKPQHF
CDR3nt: TGTGCCAGCAGTCCACTCGGACAAGTCATAAAGCCCCAGCATTTT

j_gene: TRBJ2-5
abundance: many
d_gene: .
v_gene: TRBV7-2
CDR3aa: CASSFRHGETQYF
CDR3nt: TGTGCCAGCAGCTTCCGACATGGAGAGACCCAGTACTTC

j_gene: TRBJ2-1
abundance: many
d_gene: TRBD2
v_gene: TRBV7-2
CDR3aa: CASSLRLSSGIVEQFF
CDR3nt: TGTGCCAGCAGCCTACGACTATCGAGCGGGATTGTTGAGCAGTTCTTC

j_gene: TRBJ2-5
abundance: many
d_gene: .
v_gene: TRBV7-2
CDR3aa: CASSPLGPETQYF
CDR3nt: TGTGCCAGCAGCCCTTTGGGGCCAGAGACCCAGTACTTC

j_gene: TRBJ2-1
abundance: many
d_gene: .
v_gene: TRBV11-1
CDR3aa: CASSLWTRGSEQFF
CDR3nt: TGTGCCAGCAGCTTGTGGACCCGAGGATCTGAGCAGTTCTTC

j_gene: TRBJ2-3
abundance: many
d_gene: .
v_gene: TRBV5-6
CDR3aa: CASSLKGGSPDTQYF
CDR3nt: TGTGCCAGCAGCTTGAAAGGGGGTTCACCAGATACGCAGTATTTT

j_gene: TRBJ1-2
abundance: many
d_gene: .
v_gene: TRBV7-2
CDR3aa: CASSLPGLPYGYTF
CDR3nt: TGTGCCAGCAGCTTACCGGGACTCCCATATGGCTACACCTTC

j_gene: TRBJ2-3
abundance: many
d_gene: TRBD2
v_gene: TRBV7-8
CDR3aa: CASSLPSSGGASNTDTQYF
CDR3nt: TGTGCCAGCAGCCTGCCATCAAGCGGGGGGGCGTCGAACACAGATACGCAGTATTTT

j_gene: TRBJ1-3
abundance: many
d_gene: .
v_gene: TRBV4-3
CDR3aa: CASSQDSDSSGNTIYF
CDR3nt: TGCGCCAGCAGCCAGGACTCTGACAGCTCTGGAAACACCATATATTTT

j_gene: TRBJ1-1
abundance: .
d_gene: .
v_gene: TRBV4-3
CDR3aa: CASSQEPSSVAFF
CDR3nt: TGCGCCAGCAGCCAAGAACCCTCCTCGGTGGCTTTCTTT

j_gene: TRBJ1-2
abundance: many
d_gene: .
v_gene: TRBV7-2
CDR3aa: CASSLEGFGYGYTF
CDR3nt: TGTGCCAGCAGCTTAGAGGGATTTGGCTATGGCTACACCTTC

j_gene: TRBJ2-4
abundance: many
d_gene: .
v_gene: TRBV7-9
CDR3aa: CASSHEERQGLAVDIQYF
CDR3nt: TGTGCCAGCAGCCACGAGGAGCGCCAGGGCCTGGCGGTGGACATTCAGTACTTC

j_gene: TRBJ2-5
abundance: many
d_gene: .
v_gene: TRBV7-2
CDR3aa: CASSPQGGRRVETQYF
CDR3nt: TGTGCCAGCAGCCCTCAGGGGGGGCGGAGAGTAGAGACCCAGTACTTC

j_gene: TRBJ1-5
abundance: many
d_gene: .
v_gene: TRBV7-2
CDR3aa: CASSSSFRQPQHF
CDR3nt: TGTGCCAGCAGCTCGTCGTTTCGGCAGCCCCAGCATTTT

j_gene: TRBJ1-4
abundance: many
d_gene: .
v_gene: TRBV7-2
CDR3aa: CASSLAGSNDEKLFF
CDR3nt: TGTGCCAGCAGCTTAGCGGGTAGTAATGATGAAAAACTGTTTTTT

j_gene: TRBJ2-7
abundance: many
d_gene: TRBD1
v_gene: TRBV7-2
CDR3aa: CASSLRGGGQASYEQYF
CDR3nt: TGTGCCAGCAGCTTAAGGGGTGGCGGACAGGCTTCCTACGAGCAGTACTTC

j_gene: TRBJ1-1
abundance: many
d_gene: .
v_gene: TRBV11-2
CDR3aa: CASSLDLRIGDTEAFF
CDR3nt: TGTGCCAGCAGCTTAGATTTAAGGATCGGGGACACTGAAGCTTTCTTT

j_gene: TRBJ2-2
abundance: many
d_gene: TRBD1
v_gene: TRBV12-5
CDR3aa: CASAGTGGNTGELFF
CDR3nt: TGTGCTAGTGCCGGAACAGGGGGGAACACCGGGGAGCTGTTTTTT

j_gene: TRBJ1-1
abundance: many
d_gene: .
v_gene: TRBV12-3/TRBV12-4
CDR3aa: CASSPWGKRDTEAFF
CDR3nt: TGTGCCAGCAGTCCTTGGGGGAAGCGGGACACTGAAGCTTTCTTT

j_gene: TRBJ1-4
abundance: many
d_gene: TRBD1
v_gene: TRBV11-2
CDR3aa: CASSSNTGGAKEKLFF
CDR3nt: TGTGCCAGCAGCTCGAATACAGGGGGCGCGAAGGAAAAACTGTTTTTT